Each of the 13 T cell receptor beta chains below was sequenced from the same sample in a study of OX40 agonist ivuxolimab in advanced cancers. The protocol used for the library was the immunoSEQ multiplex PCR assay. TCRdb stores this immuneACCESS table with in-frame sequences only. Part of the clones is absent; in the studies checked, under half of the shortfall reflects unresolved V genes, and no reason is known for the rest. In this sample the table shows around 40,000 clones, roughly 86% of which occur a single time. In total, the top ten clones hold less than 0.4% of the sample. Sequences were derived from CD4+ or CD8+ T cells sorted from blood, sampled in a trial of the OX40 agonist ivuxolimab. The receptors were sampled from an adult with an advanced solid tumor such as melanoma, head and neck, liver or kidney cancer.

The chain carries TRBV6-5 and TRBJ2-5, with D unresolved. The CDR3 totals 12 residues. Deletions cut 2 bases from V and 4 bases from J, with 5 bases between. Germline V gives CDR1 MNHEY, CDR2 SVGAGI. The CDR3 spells CASSYPGETQYF. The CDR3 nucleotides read TGTGCCAGCAGTTACCCGGGAGAGACCCAGTACTTC.

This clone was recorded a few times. For the CDR3, the DNA is TGCGCCAGCAGCCGCGGACAGGGGGCCTATGGCTACACCTTC. Its protein product is CASSRGQGAYGYTF. The V call is TRBV5-1, the J call TRBJ1-2, with 11 positions matching TRBD1. V gave up 4 bases and J gave up 4 bases; unmatched junction bases: 3. In germline, CDR1 is SGHRS, CDR2 YFSETQ. The length of the CDR3 is 14 residues.

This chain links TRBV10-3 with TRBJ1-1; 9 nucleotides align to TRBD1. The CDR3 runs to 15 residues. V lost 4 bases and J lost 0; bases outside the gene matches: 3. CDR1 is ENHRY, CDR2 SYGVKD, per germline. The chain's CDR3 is CAISGGDRVNTEAFF. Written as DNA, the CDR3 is TGTGCCATCAGTGGGGGGGACAGGGTGAACACTGAAGCTTTCTTT.

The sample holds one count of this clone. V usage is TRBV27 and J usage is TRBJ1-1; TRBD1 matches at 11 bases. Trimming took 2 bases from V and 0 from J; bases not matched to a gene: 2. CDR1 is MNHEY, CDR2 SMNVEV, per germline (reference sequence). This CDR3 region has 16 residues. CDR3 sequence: CASSLGTGGMNTEAFF. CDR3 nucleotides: TGTGCCAGCAGTTTAGGGACAGGGGGAATGAACACTGAAGCTTTCTTT.

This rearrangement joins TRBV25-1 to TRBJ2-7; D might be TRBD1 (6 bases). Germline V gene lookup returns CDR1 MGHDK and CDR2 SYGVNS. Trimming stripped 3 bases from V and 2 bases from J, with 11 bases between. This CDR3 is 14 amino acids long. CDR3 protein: CASSELWGPYEQYF. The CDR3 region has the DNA TGTGCCAGCAGTGAGCTATGGGGGCCCTACGAGCAGTACTTC.

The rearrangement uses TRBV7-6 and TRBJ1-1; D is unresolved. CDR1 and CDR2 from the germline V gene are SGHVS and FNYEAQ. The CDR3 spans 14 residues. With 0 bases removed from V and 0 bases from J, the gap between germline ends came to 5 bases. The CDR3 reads CASSLAGLNTEAFF. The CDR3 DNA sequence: TGTGCCAGCAGCTTAGCAGGCCTGAACACTGAAGCTTTCTTT.

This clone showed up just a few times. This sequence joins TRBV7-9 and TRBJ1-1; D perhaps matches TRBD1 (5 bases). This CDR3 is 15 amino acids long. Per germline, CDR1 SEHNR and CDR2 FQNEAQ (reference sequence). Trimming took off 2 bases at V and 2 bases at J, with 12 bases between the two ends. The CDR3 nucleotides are TGTGCCAGCAGCTTATTGTCGGGGCCCAACACTGAAGCTTTCTTT. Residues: CASSLLSGPNTEAFF. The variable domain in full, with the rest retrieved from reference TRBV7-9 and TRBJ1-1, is DTGVSQNPRHKITKRGQNVTFRCDPISEHNRLYWYRQTLGQGPEFLTYFQNEAQLEKSRLLSDRFSAERPKGSFSTLEIQRTEQGDSAMYLCASSLLSGPNTEAFFGQGTRLTVV.

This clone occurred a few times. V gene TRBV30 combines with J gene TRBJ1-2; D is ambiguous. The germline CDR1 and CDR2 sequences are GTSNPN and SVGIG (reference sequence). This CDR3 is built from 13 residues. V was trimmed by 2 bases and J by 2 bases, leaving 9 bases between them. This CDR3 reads CAWSLERNYGYTF. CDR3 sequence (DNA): TGTGCCTGGAGTCTAGAGCGCAACTATGGCTACACCTTC.

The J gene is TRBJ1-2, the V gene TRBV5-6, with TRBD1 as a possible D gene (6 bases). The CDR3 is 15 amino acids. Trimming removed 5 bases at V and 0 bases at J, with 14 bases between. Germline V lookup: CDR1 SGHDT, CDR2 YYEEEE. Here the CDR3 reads CASRRDNHSNYGYTF. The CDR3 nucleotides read TGTGCCAGCAGACGGGACAACCATTCTAACTATGGCTACACCTTC.

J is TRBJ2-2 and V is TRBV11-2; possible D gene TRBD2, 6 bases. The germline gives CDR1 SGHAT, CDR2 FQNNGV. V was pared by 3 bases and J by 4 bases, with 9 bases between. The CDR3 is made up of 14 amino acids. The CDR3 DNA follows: TGTGCCAGCAGCTTTAGCGGAGGCACCGGGGAGCTGTTTTTT. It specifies CASSFSGGTGELFF.

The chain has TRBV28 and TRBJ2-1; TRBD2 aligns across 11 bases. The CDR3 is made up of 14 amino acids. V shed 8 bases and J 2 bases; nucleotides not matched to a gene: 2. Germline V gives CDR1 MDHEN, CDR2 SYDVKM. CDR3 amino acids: CASEGLAAYNEQFF. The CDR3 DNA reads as TGTGCCAGCGAGGGACTAGCGGCCTACAATGAGCAGTTCTTC. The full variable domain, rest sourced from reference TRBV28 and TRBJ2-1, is DVKVTQSSRYLVKRTGEKVFLECVQDMDHENMFWYRQDPGLGLRLIYFSYDVKMKEKGDIPEGYSVSREKKERFSLILESASTNQTSMYLCASEGLAAYNEQFFGPGTRLTVL.

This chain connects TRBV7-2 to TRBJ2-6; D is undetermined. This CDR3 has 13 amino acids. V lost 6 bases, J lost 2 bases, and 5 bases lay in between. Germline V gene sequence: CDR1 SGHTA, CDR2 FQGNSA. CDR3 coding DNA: TGTGCCAGCAGGTCTGCTGGGGCCAACGTCCTGACTTTC. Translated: CASRSAGANVLTF.

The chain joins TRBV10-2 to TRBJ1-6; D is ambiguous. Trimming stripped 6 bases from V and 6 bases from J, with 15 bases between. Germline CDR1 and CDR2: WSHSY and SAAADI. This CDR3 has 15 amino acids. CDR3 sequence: CASSPKVGSNSPLHF. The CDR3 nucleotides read TGCGCCAGCAGCCCAAAGGTGGGGTCTAATTCACCCCTCCACTTT.